The clone carrying this T cell receptor (beta chain) has a handful of counts. These data come from a study of blood T cell repertoires in COVID-19. The cohort comprised adults aged about 18 to 100 years residing in approximately 25 US areas. Cohort 3 donors were reported recovered after two negative PCRs, clearance, or symptom resolution. Data came from immunoSEQ multiplex PCR; TCRdb stores just in-frame clones and leaves some out. In the table there are about 280,000 clones, approximately 91% of which are singletons. CDR1 is MGHDK, CDR2 SYGVNS, per germline. CDR3 length equals 16 residues. V was cut by 5 bases and J by 6 bases, with 22 bases left in between.

The receptor comes from a woman aged 30 to 39 who had recovered from COVID-19. The chain joins TRBV25-1 to TRBJ1-2; D may be TRBD1 (6 bases). The sample comprised PBMCs or T cells enriched from blood (not recorded which). The CDR3 DNA follows: TGTGCCAGCAGTAAAAGACAGGAAGGGGTCTCTAATGGCTACACCTTC. It encodes CASSKRQEGVSNGYTF.